Listed below are T cell receptor beta chains from one sample, sequenced in a study of OX40 agonist ivuxolimab in advanced cancers. Sequencing used immunoSEQ multiplex PCR; TCRdb keeps in-frame clones, though not all of them. The sample includes about 20,000 clones, 70% to 90% of them seen just once. The sequenced sample was CD4+ or CD8+ T cells sorted from blood, obtained in a trial of the OX40 agonist ivuxolimab. These receptors all come from an adult with an advanced solid tumor such as melanoma, head and neck, liver or kidney cancer. CDR3s include the opening cysteine and the closing phenylalanine or tryptophan. D genes are given only for firm matches. The size entry is marked missing in some rows and otherwise reads once, few, many or a size class.

d_gene	j_gene	v_gene	abundance	CDR3nt	CDR3aa
-	TRBJ2-1	TRBV7-2	-	TGTGCCAGCAGCCCCGCAGGGCTGTTCTACAATGAGCAGTTCTTC	CASSPAGLFYNEQFF
-	TRBJ1-1	TRBV9	-	TGTGCCAGCAGCGTAGGAAGGGGCAGGATGAACACTGAAGCTTTCTTT	CASSVGRGRMNTEAFF
-	TRBJ2-7	TRBV7-9	medium-sized	TGTGCCAGCAGCTTTAGCCTAGCCCAAGACTACGAGCAGTACTTC	CASSFSLAQDYEQYF
TRBD2	TRBJ2-1	TRBV27	-	TGTGCCAGCAGTATCACTAGCGGGAGGGGCAATGAGCAGTTCTTC	CASSITSGRGNEQFF
-	TRBJ2-7	TRBV6-5	-	TGTGCCAGCAGTTTGGGCCTCCACTGGGACGAGCAGTACTTC	CASSLGLHWDEQYF
-	TRBJ1-5	TRBV19	-	TGTGCCAGTAGTATAGACGAGGGTAGTGAGCTCCAGCATTTT	CASSIDEGSELQHF
-	TRBJ2-4	TRBV9	-	TGTGCCAGCAGCGTAGCTGGGCTAGCCAAAAACATTCAGTACTTC	CASSVAGLAKNIQYF
-	TRBJ2-1	TRBV6-5	-	TGTGCCAGCAGTTACGGTCTAGCTTACGGTGAGCAGTTCTTC	CASSYGLAYGEQFF
TRBD2	TRBJ2-3	TRBV2	-	TGTGCCAGCAGTGAAGCGTTACCCCAAGCGGGAGCCGGAGATACGCAGTATTTT	CASSEALPQAGAGDTQYF
-	TRBJ2-7	TRBV18	-	TGTGCCAGCTCAAGCGGAGACAGAACCTACGAGCAGTACTTC	CASSSGDRTYEQYF
-	TRBJ2-2	TRBV30	-	TGTGCCTGGAGGTCCAGTGGCACCGGGGAGCTGTTTTTT	CAWRSSGTGELFF
-	TRBJ1-2	TRBV27	-	TGTGCCAGCAGTTTTACCTCTGGAGGGGGTGGCTACACCTTC	CASSFTSGGGGYTF
TRBD2	TRBJ2-3	TRBV27	-	TGTGCCAGCACTATTAGCGGGGGGGCGCCCCCGATGGATACGCAGTATTTT	CASTISGGAPPMDTQYF
-	TRBJ1-4	TRBV7-9	-	TGTGCCAGCAGTCCAGTTGGGGCTAATGAAAAACTGTTTTTT	CASSPVGANEKLFF
-	TRBJ2-7	TRBV4-3	once	TGCGCCAGCAGCCAAGATGGGGGAAGGGAGCAGTACTTC	CASSQDGGREQYF
-	TRBJ2-3	TRBV7-9	-	TGTGCCAGCAGCTTAGAATCAGCGGCCGGGCTCGATGGTACGCAGTATTTT	CASSLESAAGLDGTQYF
-	TRBJ2-7	TRBV5-1	-	TGCGCCAGCAGCTTTCTCTACGAGCAGTACTTC	CASSFLYEQYF
-	TRBJ2-5	TRBV11-2	-	TGTGCCAGCAGCTTATCGACAGGAAACCAAGAGACCCAGTACTTC	CASSLSTGNQETQYF
TRBD2	TRBJ2-7	TRBV27	-	TGTGCCAGCAGTTTACTAGCGGCGACGTTCTACGAGCAGTACTTC	CASSLLAATFYEQYF
-	TRBJ2-3	TRBV11-1	few	TGTGCCAGCAGCCCCCGGGACACCTTTTCCCCAGATACGCAGTATTTT	CASSPRDTFSPDTQYF
-	TRBJ2-5	TRBV7-9	-	TGTGCCAGCAGCCCGTGGACACAAGAGACCCAGTACTTC	CASSPWTQETQYF
TRBD2	TRBJ2-3	TRBV11-3	-	TGTGCCAGCAGCTCGGGAGGGAAGAGCACAGATACGCAGTATTTT	CASSSGGKSTDTQYF
-	TRBJ2-4	TRBV29-1	-	TGCAGCGTCCCAGGGGATGCGAACATTCAGTACTTC	CSVPGDANIQYF
-	TRBJ2-3	TRBV10-1	once	TGCGCCAGCAGCGCAGGGACAGATACGCAGTATTTT	CASSAGTDTQYF
TRBD2	TRBJ2-1	TRBV19	-	TGTGCCAGTAGTATGGGGACTAGTCAGTTCTTC	CASSMGTSQFF
-	TRBJ2-1	TRBV4-3	few	TGCGCCAGCAGCCAAGATACCGCGACAATCTCCTACAATGAGCAGTTCTTC	CASSQDTATISYNEQFF
TRBD2	TRBJ2-1	TRBV7-6	-	TGTGCCAGCAGCCCGGGACTAGCGGGAGGGCCCTACAATGAGCAGTTCTTC	CASSPGLAGGPYNEQFF
-	TRBJ2-7	TRBV4-3	-	TGCGCCAGCAGCCAGGGGGTCGAATACGAGCAGTACTTC	CASSQGVEYEQYF
-	TRBJ2-3	TRBV7-9	-	TGTGCCAGCAGCTTAGAGACTAGCACAGATACGCAGTATTTT	CASSLETSTDTQYF